What follows is one T cell receptor beta chain and its context. Its antigen remains unidentified. This sample includes further DNA sequences coding for the same CDR3. Germline loops: CDR1 SGHRS, CDR2 YFSETQ. V was pared by 4 bases and J by 7 bases, with 7 bases of the junction left unmatched. The CDR3 is 14 amino acids. Vbeta (60) and Jbeta (13) primers were used in the PCR. Some clones are missing from TCRdb's copy, which holds only in-frame ones; the method was immunoSEQ multiplex PCR. Of 150,000 to 200,000 clones in the sample, around 88% are singletons; the top ten hold around 1.8%. Though nominally healthy at sampling, donors likely had unrecorded immune exposures. This sample is drawn from a study of cytomegalovirus exposure and HLA in healthy donors. Study results and caveats: A later analysis reportedly found fewer N-insertions in an Asian-associated ancestry cluster than the roughly 700-donor mean. It was reportedly the case that the classifier diagnosed cytomegalovirus status with high specificity and sensitivity. In a later analysis, HLA-associated TCR beta chains were more clonally expanded than equally common others.

What was sequenced was PBMCs. This receptor was identified in a woman aged 18 to 35 in good health and CMV-seronegative. The chain links TRBV5-1 to TRBJ2-7; 11 bases map to TRBD1. The CDR3 loop reads CASSPGTGGYEQYF. The CDR3 DNA sequence: TGCGCCAGCAGCCCCGGGACAGGGGGGTATGAGCAGTACTTC.